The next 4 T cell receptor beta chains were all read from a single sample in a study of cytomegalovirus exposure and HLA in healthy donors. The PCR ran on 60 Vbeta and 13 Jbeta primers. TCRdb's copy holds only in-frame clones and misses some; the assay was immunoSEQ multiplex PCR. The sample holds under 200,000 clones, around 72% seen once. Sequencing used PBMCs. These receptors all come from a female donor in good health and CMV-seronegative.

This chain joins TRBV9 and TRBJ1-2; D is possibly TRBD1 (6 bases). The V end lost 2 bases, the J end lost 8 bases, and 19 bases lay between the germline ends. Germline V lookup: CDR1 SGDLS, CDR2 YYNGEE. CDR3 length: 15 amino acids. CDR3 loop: CASSVPWGGPGGYTF. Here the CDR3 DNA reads TGTGCCAGCAGCGTCCCCTGGGGGGGCCCCGGGGGCTACACCTTC.

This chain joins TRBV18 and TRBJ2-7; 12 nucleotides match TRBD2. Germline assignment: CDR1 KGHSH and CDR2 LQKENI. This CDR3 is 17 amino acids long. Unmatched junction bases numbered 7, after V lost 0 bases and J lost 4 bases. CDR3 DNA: TGTGCCAGCTCACCACCGGAGACTAGCGGGGGATCATACGAGCAGTACTTC. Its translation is CASSPPETSGGSYEQYF.

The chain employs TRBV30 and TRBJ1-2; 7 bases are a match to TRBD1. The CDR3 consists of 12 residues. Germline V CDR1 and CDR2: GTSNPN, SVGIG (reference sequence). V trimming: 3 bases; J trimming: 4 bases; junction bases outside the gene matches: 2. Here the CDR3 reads CAWRGQSYGYTF. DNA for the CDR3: TGTGCCTGGAGGGGACAGAGCTATGGCTACACCTTC.

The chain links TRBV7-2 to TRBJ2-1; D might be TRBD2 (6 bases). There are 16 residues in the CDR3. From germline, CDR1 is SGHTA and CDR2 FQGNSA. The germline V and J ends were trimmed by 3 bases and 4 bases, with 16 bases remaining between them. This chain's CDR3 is CASSFYPEGQYNEQFF. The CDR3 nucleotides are TGTGCCAGCAGCTTTTACCCGGAGGGGCAGTACAATGAGCAGTTCTTC.